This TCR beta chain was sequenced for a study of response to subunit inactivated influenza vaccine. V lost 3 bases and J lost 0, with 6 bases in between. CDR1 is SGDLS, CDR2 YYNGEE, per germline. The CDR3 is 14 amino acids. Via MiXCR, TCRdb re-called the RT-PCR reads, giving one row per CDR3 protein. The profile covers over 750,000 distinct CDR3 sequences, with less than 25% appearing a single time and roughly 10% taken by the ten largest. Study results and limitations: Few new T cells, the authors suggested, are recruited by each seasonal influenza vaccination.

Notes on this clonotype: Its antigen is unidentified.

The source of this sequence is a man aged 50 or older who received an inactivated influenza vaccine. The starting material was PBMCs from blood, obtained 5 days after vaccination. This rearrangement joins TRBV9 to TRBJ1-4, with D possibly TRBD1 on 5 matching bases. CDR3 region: CASSAGSTNEKLFF. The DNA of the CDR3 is TGTGCCAGCAGCGCAGGGTCAACTAATGAAAAACTGTTTTTT.